This T cell receptor (beta chain) is drawn from a study of blood T cell repertoires in COVID-19. Study-wide context: Sites across the United States, Italy and Spain contributed samples from acute and convalescent COVID-19.

TCRdb's copy holds only in-frame clones and misses some; the assay was immunoSEQ multiplex PCR. Among around 43,000 clones listed, 88% were seen once. The germline CDR1 and CDR2 sequences are LGHNA and YSLEER. This CDR3 is 13 amino acids long. The J segment lost 3 bases and the V segment lost 8 bases, leaving 2 bases of the junction unmatched. Sequencing was performed on peripheral blood. This sequence was found in a woman aged 65 to 85 with acute or convalescent COVID-19. The rearrangement links TRBV4-3 to TRBJ1-5; 9 nucleotides line up with TRBD1. CDR3 loop: CASGQGNNQPQHF. The DNA of the CDR3 is TGCGCCAGCGGACAGGGGAACAATCAGCCCCAGCATTTT.